Presented here are 24 T cell receptor beta chains from one specimen sequenced in a study of cytomegalovirus exposure and HLA in healthy donors. Use of 60 Vbeta and 13 Jbeta primers characterized the PCR. TCRdb keeps only in-frame clones here, not all; method: immunoSEQ multiplex PCR. Among around 200,000 clones, 65% to 80% were seen once, and the ten largest hold 0.22%. The sample taken for sequencing was PBMCs. The source of these receptors is a girl aged 2-10 years in good health and CMV-seronegative.

The chain is built from TRBV6-5 and TRBJ1-2; TRBD1 aligns across 7 bases. Trimming took 5 bases from V and 7 from J; bases not matched to a gene: 7. The CDR3 contains 13 residues. Germline V gene data show CDR1 as MNHEY and CDR2 as SVGAGI. CDR3 loop: CASSPGGSSGYTF. CDR3 DNA: TGTGCCAGCAGTCCAGGGGGAAGTAGTGGCTACACCTTC.

The chain links TRBV11-2 to TRBJ1-2; 10 nucleotides agree with TRBD1. Trimming at V came to 5 bases and at J to 8 bases, leaving 5 bases not matched to a gene. The CDR3 consists of 13 residues. Looked up from germline, CDR1 is SGHAT and CDR2 is FQNNGV. In DNA, the CDR3 is TGTGCCAGCAGCCTCGGGACAGGGGTAGGCTACACCTTC. Amino acid sequence: CASSLGTGVGYTF.

The sample holds one count of this clone. For the CDR3, the DNA is TGTGCCTGGAAGATGGGGGCAGGGGGCACTGAAGCTTTCTTT. Protein product: CAWKMGAGGTEAFF. This chain connects TRBV30 to TRBJ1-1, with 7 bases matching TRBD1. This CDR3 spans 14 amino acids. The J segment lost 4 bases and the V segment lost 4 bases, leaving 9 bases of the junction unmatched. Germline CDR1 is GTSNPN and CDR2 is SVGIG (reference sequence).

CDR3 region: CASRGSGAVTDTQYF. The CDR3 DNA reads as TGCGCCAGCAGAGGTTCTGGGGCCGTCACAGATACGCAGTATTTT. The V call is TRBV5-1, the J call TRBJ2-3; D may be TRBD1 (5 bases). This CDR3 region has 15 residues. In germline, CDR1 is SGHRS, CDR2 YFSETQ. Trimming removed 5 bases at V and 2 bases at J, with 15 bases between.

This clone was recorded a few times. V gene TRBV5-1 combines with J gene TRBJ1-1; TRBD1 is a possible D gene (6 bases). The CDR3 spans 12 residues. Trimming left V 6 bases short and J 5 bases short, with 11 bases between. Germline V CDR1 and CDR2: SGHRS, YFSETQ. CDR3 sequence: CASTKGETEAFF. The CDR3 DNA is TGCGCCAGCACCAAGGGGGAAACTGAAGCTTTCTTT.

The chain couples TRBV27 to TRBJ2-7, with 14 bases matching TRBD2. The germline V gene encodes CDR1 MNHEY and CDR2 SMNVEV (reference sequence). Trimming removed 6 bases from V and 3 bases from J; junction bases left unmatched: 16. This CDR3 is built from 19 residues. The CDR3 nucleotides read TGTGCCAGCAGACGAACAGGACTAGCGGGAGGCCCTGGTGTCTACGAGCAGTACTTC. Translated: CASRRTGLAGGPGVYEQYF.

The gene calls are TRBV2 and TRBJ2-1; 9 bases line up with TRBD1. Germline V CDR1 and CDR2: SNHLY, FYNNEI. The CDR3 has 14 residues. The trim removed 6 bases at V and 8 bases at J, leaving 8 bases unmatched. The CDR3 coding sequence is TGTGCCAGCAGGGGGACAGGGTCTAGCTATGAGCAGTTCTTC. Protein sequence: CASRGTGSSYEQFF.

This rearrangement joins TRBV15 to TRBJ2-7; D ambiguous. In germline, CDR1 is LNHNV, CDR2 YYDKDF (reference sequence). This CDR3 region has 13 residues. Trimming removed 0 bases from V and 3 bases from J, with 6 bases in between. CDR3 amino acids: CATSRDAGYEQYF. The DNA of the CDR3 is TGTGCCACCAGCAGAGATGCCGGCTACGAGCAGTACTTC.

The CDR3 spells CASSPSRTNLYEQYF. The CDR3 nucleotides read TGTGCCAGCTCACCATCAAGGACAAACCTTTACGAGCAGTACTTC. The chain has TRBV18 and TRBJ2-7; weak D call: TRBD1 (5 bases). The CDR3 contains 15 residues. Germline values: CDR1 KGHSH, CDR2 LQKENI. The V and J ends lost 2 bases and 4 bases respectively, with 15 bases between them.

There are a few counts of this clone. The chain is built from TRBV5-5 and TRBJ2-7; TRBD1 aligns across 7 bases. Germline V CDR1 and CDR2: SGHKS, YYEKEE (reference sequence). The junction had 3 bases not matched to a gene; V was cut back by 0 bases and J by 3 bases. The CDR3 is 14 amino acids. The CDR3 DNA follows: TGTGCCAGCAGCTTGGGGCAGGGGGTCTACGAGCAGTACTTC. Translating gives CASSLGQGVYEQYF.

The V and J genes are TRBV15 and TRBJ2-1; 13 positions match TRBD2. In germline, CDR1 is LNHNV, CDR2 YYDKDF (reference sequence). J was trimmed by 4 bases and V by 2 bases; bases with no gene match: 11. The CDR3 covers 19 residues. The CDR3 DNA reads as TGTGCCACCAGCAGATCAACGACTAGCGGGAGGTGGGGGTACAATGAGCAGTTCTTC. Translation: CATSRSTTSGRWGYNEQFF.

The CDR3 DNA is TGTGCCAGCCTAACCACTGGACAGTGCCCGACTGAAGCTTTCTTT. Protein: CASLTTGQCPTEAFF. The V call is TRBV21-1, the J call TRBJ1-1; the table's D gene call, TRBD1, was not cross checked with the DNA. TRBV21-1 is tagged as a pseudogene. This CDR3 is built from 15 residues.

This clone was seen a handful of times. The chain couples TRBV7-9 to TRBJ1-3; the match to TRBD1 covers 9 bases. This CDR3 region has 19 residues. Germline CDR1 SEHNR, CDR2 FQNEAQ (reference sequence). V gave up 8 bases and J gave up 0 bases; unmatched junction bases: 17. The CDR3 region is CASQDWGTGPALSGNTIYF. CDR3 bases: TGTGCCAGCCAGGACTGGGGGACAGGGCCAGCTCTCTCTGGAAACACCATATATTTT.

The chain is built from TRBV5-6 and TRBJ2-5; 8 bases match TRBD2. Losses at the gene ends were 6 bases for V and 4 bases for J; bases not matched to a gene: 5. CDR3 size: 13 residues. Germline loops: CDR1 SGHDT, CDR2 YYEEEE. The CDR3 protein is CASTRGGGETQYF. CDR3 coding DNA: TGTGCCAGCACCCGGGGGGGCGGAGAGACCCAGTACTTC.

CDR3 sequence: CASSINLGLFHTGELFF. In nucleotides, the CDR3 is TGTGCCAGTAGTATTAATCTGGGACTTTTTCACACCGGGGAGCTGTTTTTT. V usage is TRBV19 and J usage is TRBJ2-2, with D perhaps TRBD2 (6 bases). CDR3 length: 17 residues. The germline V and J ends were trimmed by 3 bases and 3 bases, with 17 bases remaining between them. CDR1 is LNHDA, CDR2 SQIVND, per germline (reference sequence).

A few counts support this clone. The V call is TRBV7-9, the J call TRBJ2-2, with 8 nucleotides matching TRBD2. The CDR3 is made up of 19 amino acids. Germline loops: CDR1 SEHNR, CDR2 FQNEAQ (reference sequence). The trim removed 1 base at V and 0 bases at J, leaving 10 bases unmatched. CDR3 loop: CASSLGHTSGLANTGELFF. For the CDR3, the DNA is TGTGCCAGCAGCTTAGGCCACACTAGCGGCTTGGCGAACACCGGGGAGCTGTTTTTT. The complete variable domain, with remaining parts taken from reference TRBV7-9 and TRBJ2-2, reads DTGVSQNPRHKITKRGQNVTFRCDPISEHNRLYWYRQTLGQGPEFLTYFQNEAQLEKSRLLSDRFSAERPKGSFSTLEIQRTEQGDSAMYLCASSLGHTSGLANTGELFFGEGSRLTVL.

V gene TRBV2 combines with J gene TRBJ2-5, with D perhaps matching TRBD2 (6 bases). CDR3 size: 14 residues. In germline, CDR1 is SNHLY, CDR2 FYNNEI. V shed 4 bases and J shed 2 bases, with 11 bases lying between them. The CDR3 nucleotides are TGTGCCAGCAGTGCGGGACTGATACAAGAGACCCAGTACTTC. This sequence encodes CASSAGLIQETQYF.

This clone was picked up a small number of times. Here the CDR3 DNA reads TGTGCCAGCAGCTTGGGGACGGGGGAACCCCAAGAGACCCAGTACTTC. Protein product: CASSLGTGEPQETQYF. The rearrangement joins TRBV5-4 to TRBJ2-5, with D maybe TRBD2 (6 bases). The CDR3 sequence is 16 residues long. V was pared by 0 bases and J by 1 base, with 13 bases between. Germline V CDR1 and CDR2: SGHNT, YYREEE (reference sequence). Full variable domain (outside the CDR3, taken from reference TRBV5-4 and TRBJ2-5): ETGVTQSPTHLIKTRGQQVTLRCSSQSGHNTVSWYQQALGQGPQFIFQYYREEENGRGNFPPRFSGLQFPNYSSELNVNALELDDSALYLCASSLGTGEPQETQYFGPGTRLLVL.

The V call is TRBV14, the J call TRBJ1-1, with 7 nucleotides matching TRBD1. The V gene's germline CDR1 is SGHDN and CDR2 FVKESK. The CDR3 totals 16 residues. V gave up 5 bases and J gave up 0 bases; unmatched junction bases: 9. The CDR3 coding sequence is TGTGCCAGCAGCTTCACCCCAGGGGGACTGAACACTGAAGCTTTCTTT. This encodes CASSFTPGGLNTEAFF.

CDR3 protein: CASSSADRGYGYTF. The CDR3 DNA follows: TGTGCCAGCAGCTCCGCAGACAGGGGCTATGGCTACACCTTC. The J gene is TRBJ1-2, the V gene TRBV7-9; 8 bases fit TRBD1. The length of the CDR3 is 14 residues. CDR1 and CDR2 from the germline V gene are SEHNR and FQNEAQ (reference sequence). V was pared by 4 bases and J by 4 bases, with 5 bases of the junction left unmatched.

The chain joins TRBV27 to TRBJ1-3; weak D call: TRBD1 (5 bases). Deletions cut 4 bases from V and 0 bases from J, with 13 bases between. Per germline, CDR1 MNHEY and CDR2 SMNVEV (reference sequence). The CDR3 is 16 residues long. The CDR3 here is CASSWGGPSSGNTIYF. Written as DNA, the CDR3 is TGTGCCAGCAGTTGGGGGGGACCATCCTCTGGAAACACCATATATTTT.

The chain recombines TRBV5-1 with TRBJ2-2, with 15 nucleotides matching TRBD2. The ends lost 4 bases at V and 3 bases at J; junction bases unmatched: 4. CDR1 and CDR2 from the germline V gene are SGHRS and YFSETQ. This CDR3 has 17 residues. The CDR3 spells CASSPGLAGGYTGELFF. In DNA form, the CDR3 reads TGCGCCAGCAGCCCCGGACTAGCGGGAGGGTACACCGGGGAGCTGTTTTTT.

This clone showed up just a few times. CDR3 DNA: TGTGCCAGCAGCTCCCACTACGAGCAGTACTTC. This translates into CASSSHYEQYF. This chain links TRBV7-9 with TRBJ2-7; D not resolved. CDR1 and CDR2 from the germline V gene are SEHNR and FQNEAQ (reference sequence). The CDR3 covers 11 residues. V lost 4 bases, J lost 3 bases, and 4 bases lay in between.

The V gene is TRBV7-9, the J gene TRBJ2-1, with D possibly being TRBD1 (6 bases). With 6 bases removed from V and 4 bases from J, the gap between germline ends came to 19 bases. Germline CDR1 reads SEHNR; CDR2 reads FQNEAQ (reference sequence). This CDR3 is 16 amino acids long. Written as DNA, the CDR3 is TGTGCCAGCAGTTCTCAGGGGCCCCAAAAATACAATGAGCAGTTCTTC. Translated: CASSSQGPQKYNEQFF.